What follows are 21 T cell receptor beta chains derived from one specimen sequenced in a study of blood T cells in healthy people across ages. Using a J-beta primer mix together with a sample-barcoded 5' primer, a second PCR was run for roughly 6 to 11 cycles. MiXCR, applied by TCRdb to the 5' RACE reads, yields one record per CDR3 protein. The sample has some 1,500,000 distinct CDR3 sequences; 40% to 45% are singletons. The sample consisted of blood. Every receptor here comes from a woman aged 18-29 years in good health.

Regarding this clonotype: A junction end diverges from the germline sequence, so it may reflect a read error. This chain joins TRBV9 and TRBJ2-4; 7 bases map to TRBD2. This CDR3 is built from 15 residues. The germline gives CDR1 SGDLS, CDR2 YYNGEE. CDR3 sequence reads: CASSERGGRGHEQYF. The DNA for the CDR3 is TGCGCCAGCAGCGAGAGGGGCGGGAGAGGTCATGAGCAGTACTTC.

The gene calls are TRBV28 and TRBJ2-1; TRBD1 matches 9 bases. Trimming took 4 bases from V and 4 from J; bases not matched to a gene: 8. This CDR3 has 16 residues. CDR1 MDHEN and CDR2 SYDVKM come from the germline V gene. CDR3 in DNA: TGTGCCAGCAGTTCCTACAGGGGGCGAAAATACAATGAGCAGTTCTTC. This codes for CASSSYRGRKYNEQFF.

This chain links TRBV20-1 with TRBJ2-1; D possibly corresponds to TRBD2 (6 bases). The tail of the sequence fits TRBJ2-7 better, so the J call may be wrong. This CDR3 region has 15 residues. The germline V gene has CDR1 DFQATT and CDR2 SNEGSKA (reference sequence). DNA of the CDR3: TGCAGTGCTAGAGTCGGGGGAAGCTCCTACAATGAGCAGTACTTC. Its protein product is CSARVGGSSYNEQYF.

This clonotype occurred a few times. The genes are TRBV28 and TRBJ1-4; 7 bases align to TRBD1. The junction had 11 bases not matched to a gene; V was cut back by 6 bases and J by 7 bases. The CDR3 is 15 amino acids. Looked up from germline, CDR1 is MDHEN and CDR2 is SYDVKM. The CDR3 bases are TGTGCCAGCAGCCGCCCTACAGGGGATCGTGAAAAACTGTTTTTT. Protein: CASSRPTGDREKLFF.

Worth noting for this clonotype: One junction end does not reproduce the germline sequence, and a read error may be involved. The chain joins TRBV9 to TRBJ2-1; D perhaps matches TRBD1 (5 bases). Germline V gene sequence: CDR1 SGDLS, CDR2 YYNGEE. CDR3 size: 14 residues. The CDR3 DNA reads TGTGCCAGCAGCGTAGTCTGGGGCACCAATGAGCGGTTCTTC. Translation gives CASSVVWGTNERFF.

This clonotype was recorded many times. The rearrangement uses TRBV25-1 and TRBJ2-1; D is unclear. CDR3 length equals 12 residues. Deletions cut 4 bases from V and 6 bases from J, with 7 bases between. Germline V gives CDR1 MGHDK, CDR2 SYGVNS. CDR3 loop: CASSARTNEQFF. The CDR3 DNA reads TGTGCCAGCAGTGCTAGGACCAATGAGCAGTTCTTC.

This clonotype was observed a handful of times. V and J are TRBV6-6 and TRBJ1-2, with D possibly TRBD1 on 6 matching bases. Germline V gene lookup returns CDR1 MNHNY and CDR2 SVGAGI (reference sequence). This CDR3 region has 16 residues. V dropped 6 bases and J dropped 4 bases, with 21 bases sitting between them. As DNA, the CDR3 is TGTGCCAGCAGACAACAACAGGGACCCCTTGGCTATGGCTACACCTTC. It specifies CASRQQQGPLGYGYTF.

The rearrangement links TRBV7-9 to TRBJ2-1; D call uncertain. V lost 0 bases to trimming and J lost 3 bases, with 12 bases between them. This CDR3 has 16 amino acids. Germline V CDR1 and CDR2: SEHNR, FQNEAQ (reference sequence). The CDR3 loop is CASSLAETRNYNEQFF. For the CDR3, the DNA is TGTGCCAGCAGCTTAGCTGAGACAAGGAACTACAATGAGCAGTTCTTC.

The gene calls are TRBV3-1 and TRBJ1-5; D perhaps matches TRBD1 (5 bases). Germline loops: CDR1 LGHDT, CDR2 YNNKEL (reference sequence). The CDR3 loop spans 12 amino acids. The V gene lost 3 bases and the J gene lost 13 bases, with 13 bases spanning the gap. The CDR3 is CASSHRGLLQHF. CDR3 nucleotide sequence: TGTGCCAGCAGCCACCGGGGACTTTTACAGCATTTT.

Here the CDR3 DNA reads TGTGCTAGTGGTTTGGTACTGGGGGGGGCGCGCGGTGAAGCTTTCTTT. Protein sequence: CASGLVLGGARGEAFF. The rearrangement uses TRBV12-5 and TRBJ1-1, with D possibly TRBD1 on 6 matching bases. The CDR3 runs to 16 residues. V was trimmed by 0 bases and J by 7 bases, leaving 18 bases between them. Per germline, CDR1 LGHNT and CDR2 FRNRAP.

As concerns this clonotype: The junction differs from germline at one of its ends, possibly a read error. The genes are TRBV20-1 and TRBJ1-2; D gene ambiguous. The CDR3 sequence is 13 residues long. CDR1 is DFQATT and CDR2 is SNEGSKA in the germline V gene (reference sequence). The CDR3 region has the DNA TGCAGTGCTAGCGTCCAAGCTAACTATAGCTACACCTTC. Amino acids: CSASVQANYSYTF.

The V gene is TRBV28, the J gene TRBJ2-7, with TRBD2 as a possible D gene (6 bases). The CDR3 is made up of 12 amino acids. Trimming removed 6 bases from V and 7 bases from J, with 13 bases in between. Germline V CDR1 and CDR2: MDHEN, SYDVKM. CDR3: CASSQLGREQYF. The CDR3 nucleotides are TGTGCCAGCAGCCAACTAGGGAGGGAGCAGTACTTC.

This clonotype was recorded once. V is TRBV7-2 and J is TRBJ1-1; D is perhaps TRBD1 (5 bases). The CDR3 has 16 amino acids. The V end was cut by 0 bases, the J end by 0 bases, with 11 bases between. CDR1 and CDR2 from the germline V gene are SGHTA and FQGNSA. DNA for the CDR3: TGTGCCAGCAGCTTAGCCGGGACGAGGATGAACACTGAAGCTTTCTTT. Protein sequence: CASSLAGTRMNTEAFF.

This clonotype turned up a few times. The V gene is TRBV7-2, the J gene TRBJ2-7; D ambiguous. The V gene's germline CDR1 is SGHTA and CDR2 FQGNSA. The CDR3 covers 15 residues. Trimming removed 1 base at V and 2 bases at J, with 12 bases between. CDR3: CASSLDRGWAYEQYF. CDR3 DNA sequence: TGTGCCAGCAGCTTAGATCGTGGATGGGCCTACGAGCAGTACTTC.

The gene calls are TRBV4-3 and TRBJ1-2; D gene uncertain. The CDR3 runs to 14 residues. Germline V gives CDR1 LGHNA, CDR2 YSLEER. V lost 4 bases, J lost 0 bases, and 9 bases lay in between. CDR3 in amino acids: CASSPSPANYGYTF. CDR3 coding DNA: TGCGCCAGCAGCCCGTCCCCAGCTAACTATGGCTACACCTTC.

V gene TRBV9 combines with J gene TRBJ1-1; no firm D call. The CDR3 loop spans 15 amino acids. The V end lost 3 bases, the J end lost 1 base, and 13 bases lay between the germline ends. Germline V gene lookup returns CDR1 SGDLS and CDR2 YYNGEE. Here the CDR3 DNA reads TGTGCCAGCAGCGCCGCAGGCTCCGGGAACACTGAAGCTTTCTTT. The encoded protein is CASSAAGSGNTEAFF.

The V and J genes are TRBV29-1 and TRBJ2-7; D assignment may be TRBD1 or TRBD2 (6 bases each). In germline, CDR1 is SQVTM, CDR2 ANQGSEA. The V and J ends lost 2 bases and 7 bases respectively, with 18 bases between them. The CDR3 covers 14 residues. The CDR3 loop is CSVEPGAGYNEQYF. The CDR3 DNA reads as TGCAGCGTTGAACCGGGGGCTGGCTACAATGAGCAGTACTTC.

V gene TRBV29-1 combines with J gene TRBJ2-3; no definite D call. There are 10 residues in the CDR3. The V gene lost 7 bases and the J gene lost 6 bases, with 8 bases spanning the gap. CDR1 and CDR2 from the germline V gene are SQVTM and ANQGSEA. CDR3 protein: CSDRADTQYF. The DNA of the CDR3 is TGCAGCGATAGGGCCGATACGCAGTATTTT.

The CDR3 DNA is TGTGCCAGCAGTTCCGCGGCGGGGCGTGGGAATGAGCAGTTCTTC. Amino acid sequence: CASSSAAGRGNEQFF. The chain is built from TRBV6-5 and TRBJ2-1, with D possibly being TRBD2 (6 bases). The CDR3 totals 15 residues. Deletions cut 4 bases from V and 7 bases from J, with 17 bases between. Germline V gene lookup returns CDR1 MNHEY and CDR2 SVGAGI.

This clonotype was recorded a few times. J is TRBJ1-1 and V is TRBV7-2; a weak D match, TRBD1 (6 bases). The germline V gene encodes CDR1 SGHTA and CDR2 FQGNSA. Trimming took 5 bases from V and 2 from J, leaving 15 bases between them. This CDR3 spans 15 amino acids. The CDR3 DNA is TGTGCCAGCAGCAGCATATACAGGGTTAACACTGAAGCTTTCTTT. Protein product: CASSSIYRVNTEAFF.

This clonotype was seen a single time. CDR3 nucleotide sequence: TGCAGTGCTAGAGAAGACAATGAGCAGTACTTC. It specifies CSAREDNEQYF. The chain links TRBV20-1 to TRBJ2-1, with D uncertain. Matching the DNA end better, TRBJ2-7 makes the J call doubtful. The V gene's germline CDR1 is DFQATT and CDR2 SNEGSKA (reference sequence). The CDR3 covers 11 residues.